The subject of this entry is one TCR beta chain. With 60 Vbeta and 13 Jbeta primers, the PCR was carried out. Profiled with immunoSEQ multiplex PCR; TCRdb holds only in-frame clones, not every one. The sample lists under 200,000 clones; over 65% were seen once. These data are taken from a study of cytomegalovirus exposure and HLA in healthy donors. Study overall: An early release of data contained about 85 million unique TCRs, which came from HLA-typed donors.

Material for sequencing was PBMCs. This TCR derives from a female donor in good health and CMV-seronegative.

This CDR3 is CASSPRTGSNYGYTF. In DNA form, the CDR3 reads TGTGCCAGCAGCCCCCGGACAGGGTCTAACTATGGCTACACCTTC. The chain carries TRBV14 and TRBJ1-2; 8 bases line up with TRBD1. The CDR3 consists of 15 residues. Germline V lookup: CDR1 SGHDN, CDR2 FVKESK. The V segment lost 4 bases and the J segment 0 bases; nucleotides outside the gene matches: 4. Full variable domain (outside the CDR3, taken from reference TRBV14 and TRBJ1-2): EAGVTQFPSHSVIEKGQTVTLRCDPISGHDNLYWYRRVMGKEIKFLLHFVKESKQDESGMPNNRFLAERTGGTYSTLKVQPAELEDSGVYFCASSPRTGSNYGYTFGSGTRLTVV.